This TCR beta chain was recovered during a study of T-cell reconstitution after alpha-beta-depleted transplantation in children. Broader study findings: Two months or so post-transplant, alpha-beta T cells reportedly derived from several hundred expanded graft clones. At the one-year point after transplant, T-cell counts and TCRbeta diversity were found to come mostly from T cells that had been newly produced. Certain patients had high TCRbeta diversity at day 60, and it came from recipient T cells and thymic progenitors that survived.

In its sample, this clonotype was seen a few times. The target antigen is unknown. The germline gives CDR1 DFQATT, CDR2 SNEGSKA (reference sequence). The CDR3 totals 16 residues. Trimming took 2 bases from V and 3 from J; bases not matched to a gene: 10. Library preparation (for TCRbeta) was performed with unique molecular identifiers. From the PCR reads, TCRdb called clonotypes with MiXCR, one entry per CDR3 protein. The table includes approximately 430,000 distinct CDR3 sequences, under 20% detected once. The source was PBMCs, mostly from graft donor cells, collected 360 days after TCRalphabeta/CD19-depleted stem cell transplant. The TCR was taken from a boy younger than two who had a stem cell transplant for Wiskott-Aldrich syndrome, so the T cells may come from the graft donor. This chain links TRBV20-1 with TRBJ2-1; TRBD2 agrees at 7 bases. CDR3 sequence reads: CSARTRTRVHYNEQFF. The CDR3 DNA is TGCAGTGCTAGAACCAGGACTAGAGTTCACTACAATGAGCAGTTCTTC.